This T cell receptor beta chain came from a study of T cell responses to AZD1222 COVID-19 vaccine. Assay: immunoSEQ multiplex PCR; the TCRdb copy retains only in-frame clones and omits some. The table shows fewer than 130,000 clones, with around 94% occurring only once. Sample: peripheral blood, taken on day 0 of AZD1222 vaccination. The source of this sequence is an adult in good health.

CDR3 sequence: CASSLGGGGTEAFF. The CDR3 DNA is TGTGCCAGCAGCTTAGGGGGAGGTGGGACTGAAGCTTTCTTT. The rearrangement links TRBV11-2 to TRBJ1-1; D unclear. The germline V and J ends were trimmed by 1 base and 5 bases, with 11 bases remaining between them. The CDR3 totals 14 residues. The germline CDR1 and CDR2 sequences are SGHAT and FQNNGV.